Below are 6 T cell receptor beta chains sequenced from a single sample in a study of T cell therapy after organ transplantation. The time point: 20-29 weeks after completion of therapy. Antigens of these TCRs are unknown. This table comes from immunoSEQ multiplex PCR, and its TCRdb copy is limited to in-frame clones, with some not included. The sample has about 20,000 clones; roughly 84% are singletons. Sequencing was performed on CD8+ T cells from blood, taken after autologous CMV-specific T cell therapy. The receptors come from a human patient who had received a solid organ transplant and had CMV disease. A share of the T cells may be of graft donor origin.

Comment on this clone: Other DNA sequences from this sample encode an identical CDR3 as well. The chain uses TRBV4-3 and TRBJ2-7; possibly TRBD2 for D (5 bases). V gave up 3 bases and J gave up 3 bases, with 9 bases separating them. The length of the CDR3 is 13 residues. Germline CDR1 and CDR2: LGHNA and YSLEER. The chain's CDR3 is CASSQERDYEQYF. CDR3 DNA sequence: TGCGCCAGCAGCCAGGAACGGGACTACGAGCAGTACTTC.

This clone was seen only once. V gene TRBV9 combines with J gene TRBJ1-1; D not certain. Trimming left V 3 bases short and J 8 bases short, with 14 bases between. Germline V gene sequence: CDR1 SGDLS, CDR2 YYNGEE. The CDR3 covers 13 residues. The CDR3 loop is CASSATSVGEAFF. CDR3 coding DNA: TGTGCCAGCAGCGCCACGTCCGTGGGGGAAGCTTTCTTT. Variable domain in full (rest from reference TRBV9 and TRBJ1-1): DSGVTQTPKHLITATGQRVTLRCSPRSGDLSVYWYQQSLDQGLQFLIQYYNGEERAKGNILERFSAQQFPDLHSELNLSSLELGDSALYFCASSATSVGEAFFGQGTRLTVV.

This clone was found a few times. The chain employs TRBV7-6 and TRBJ1-2; no reliable D call. The CDR3 has 15 residues. The V gene's germline CDR1 is SGHVS and CDR2 FNYEAQ. The V and J ends lost 2 bases and 8 bases respectively, with 18 bases between them. CDR3 in amino acids: CASSLKVGSPSGYTF. The CDR3 DNA reads TGTGCCAGCAGCTTAAAAGTGGGCAGCCCTTCCGGCTACACCTTC.

The rearrangement uses TRBV6-5 and TRBJ1-1, with a weak D call TRBD1 (6 bases). CDR1 is MNHEY, CDR2 SVGAGI, per germline. The CDR3 has 15 residues. The V end lost 4 bases, the J end lost 1 base, and 13 bases lay between the germline ends. The CDR3 sequence is CASSLRTVWNTEAFF. CDR3 nucleotide sequence: TGTGCCAGCAGTTTGAGGACAGTCTGGAACACTGAAGCTTTCTTT.

V is TRBV4-3 and J is TRBJ2-1; 9 positions match TRBD2. Germline lookup yields CDR1 LGHNA and CDR2 YSLEER. This CDR3 is 15 amino acids long. Germline trimming cut 4 bases from V and 10 bases from J; bases unmatched to any gene: 11. The CDR3 protein is CASSPRTSASHEQFF. The CDR3 DNA sequence: TGCGCCAGCAGCCCGCGGACTAGCGCGTCTCACGAGCAGTTCTTC.

The rearrangement joins TRBV5-6 to TRBJ2-3; D ambiguous. The CDR3 extends over 12 amino acids. CDR1 and CDR2 from the germline V gene are SGHDT and YYEEEE. Deletions cut 1 base from V and 6 bases from J, with 6 bases between. The CDR3 sequence: CASSLLRDTQYF. Written as DNA, the CDR3 is TGTGCCAGCAGCTTGTTAAGGGATACGCAGTATTTT.